The clone carrying this T cell receptor (beta chain) was recorded a few times. The antigen is unknown. These data belong to a study of T-cell memory formation after mild COVID-19. The wider study: TCR clusters largely stayed donor specific.

Overall study results and limits: Memory from before infection featured some responding clones, which suggests cross-reactive memory joined. Later expanders leaned CD4+, whereas clones that contracted between day 15 and 85 were balanced CD4/CD8. Shrinking CD4+ clones were chiefly CM and EM; CD8+ ones were chiefly EMRA.

This CDR3 is built from 15 residues. Trimming shortened V by 4 bases and J by 4 bases, and 16 bases separated the two germline ends. Per the germline V gene, CDR1 is SGHTA and CDR2 is FQGNSA. TCRdb called the 5' RACE reads again in MiXCR, with one record for every CDR3 protein. The sample lists hundreds of thousands of distinct CDR3 sequences; roughly 20% were seen once. This clonotype was obtained from an adult woman who had mild COVID-19 (a few samples of this study predate the infection). Cell type and time point are not known. The V and J genes are TRBV7-2 and TRBJ1-1, with a weak D call TRBD1 (6 bases). The source material was PBMCs or a T cell subset sorted from them (not recorded which). CDR3 in amino acids: CASSSQTGKGTEAFF. CDR3 nucleotides: TGTGCCAGCAGCTCCCAGACAGGAAAGGGCACTGAAGCTTTCTTT.